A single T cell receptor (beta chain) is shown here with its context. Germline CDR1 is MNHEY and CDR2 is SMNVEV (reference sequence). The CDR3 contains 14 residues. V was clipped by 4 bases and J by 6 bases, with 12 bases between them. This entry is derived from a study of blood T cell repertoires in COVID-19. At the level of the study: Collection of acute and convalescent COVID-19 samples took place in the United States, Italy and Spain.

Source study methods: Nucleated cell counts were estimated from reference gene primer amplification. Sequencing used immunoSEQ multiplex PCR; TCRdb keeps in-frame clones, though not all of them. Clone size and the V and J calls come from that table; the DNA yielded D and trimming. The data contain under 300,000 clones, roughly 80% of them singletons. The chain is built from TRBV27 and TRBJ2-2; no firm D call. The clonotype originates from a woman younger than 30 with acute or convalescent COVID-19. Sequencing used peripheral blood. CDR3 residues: CASSYSSGAGELFF. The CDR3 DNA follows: TGTGCCAGCAGTTATAGCTCTGGCGCCGGGGAGCTGTTTTTT.